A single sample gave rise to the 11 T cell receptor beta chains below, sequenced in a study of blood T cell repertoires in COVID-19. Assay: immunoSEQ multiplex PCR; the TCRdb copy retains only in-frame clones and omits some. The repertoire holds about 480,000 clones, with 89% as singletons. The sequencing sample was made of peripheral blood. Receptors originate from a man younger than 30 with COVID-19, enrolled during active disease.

The CDR3: CASGLSNSYEQYF. The CDR3 DNA is TGTGCTAGTGGTTTGTCAAACAGCTACGAGCAGTACTTC. J is TRBJ2-7 and V is TRBV12-5, with D hard to call. CDR1 and CDR2 from the germline V gene are LGHNT and FRNRAP. Trimming removed 2 bases from V and 3 bases from J, with 8 bases in between. The CDR3 extends over 13 amino acids.

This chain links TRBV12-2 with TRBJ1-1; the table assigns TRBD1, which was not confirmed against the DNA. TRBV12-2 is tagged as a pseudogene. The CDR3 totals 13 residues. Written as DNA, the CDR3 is TGTGCAAGTCGCCGGACAGGGGTCACTGAAGCTTTCTTT. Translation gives CASRRTGVTEAFF.

The DNA of the CDR3 is TGCGCCAGCAGTTCTGGGACATCTGAAGCTTTCTTT. This sequence encodes CASSSGTSEAFF. This chain links TRBV10-1 with TRBJ1-1, with D possibly matching TRBD1 (6 bases). The CDR3 contains 12 residues. V lost 5 bases and J lost 6, with 10 bases in between. Per the germline V gene, CDR1 is WNHNN and CDR2 is SYGVQD (reference sequence).

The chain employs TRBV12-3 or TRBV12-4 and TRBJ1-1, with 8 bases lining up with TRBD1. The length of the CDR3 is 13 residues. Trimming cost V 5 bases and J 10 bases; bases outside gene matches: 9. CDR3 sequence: CASSGDRPLGAFF. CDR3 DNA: TGTGCCAGCAGTGGGGACAGGCCTTTGGGAGCTTTCTTT.

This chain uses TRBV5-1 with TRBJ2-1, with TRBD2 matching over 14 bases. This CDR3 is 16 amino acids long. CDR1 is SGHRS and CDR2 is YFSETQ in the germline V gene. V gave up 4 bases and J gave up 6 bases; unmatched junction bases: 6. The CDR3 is CASSLLTSGGVNEQFF. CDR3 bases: TGCGCCAGCAGCCTCCTGACTAGCGGGGGGGTCAATGAGCAGTTCTTC.

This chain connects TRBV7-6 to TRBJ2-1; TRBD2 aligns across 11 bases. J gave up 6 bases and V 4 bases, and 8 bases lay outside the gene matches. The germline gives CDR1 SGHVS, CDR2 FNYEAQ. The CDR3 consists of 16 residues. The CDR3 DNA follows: TGTGCCAGCAGCTCCGAGACTAGCGGGAATTTCAATGAGCAGTTCTTC. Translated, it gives CASSSETSGNFNEQFF.

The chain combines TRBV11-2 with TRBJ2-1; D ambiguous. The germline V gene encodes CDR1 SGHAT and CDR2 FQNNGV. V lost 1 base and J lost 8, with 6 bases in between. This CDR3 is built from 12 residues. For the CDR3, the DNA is TGTGCCAGCAGCTTAGGTCCTCATGAGCAGTTCTTC. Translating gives CASSLGPHEQFF.

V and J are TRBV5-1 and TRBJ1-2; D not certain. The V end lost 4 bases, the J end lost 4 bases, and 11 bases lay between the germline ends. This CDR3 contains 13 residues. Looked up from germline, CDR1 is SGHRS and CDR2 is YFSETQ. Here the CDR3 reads CASSPGVTYGYTF. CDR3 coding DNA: TGCGCCAGCAGCCCGGGAGTAACCTATGGCTACACCTTC.

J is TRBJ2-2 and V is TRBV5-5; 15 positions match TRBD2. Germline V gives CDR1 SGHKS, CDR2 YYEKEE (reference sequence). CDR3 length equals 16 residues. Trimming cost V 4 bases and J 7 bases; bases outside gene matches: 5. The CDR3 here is CASSPGLAGGDGELFF. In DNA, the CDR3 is TGTGCCAGCAGCCCCGGACTAGCGGGAGGGGACGGGGAGCTGTTTTTT.

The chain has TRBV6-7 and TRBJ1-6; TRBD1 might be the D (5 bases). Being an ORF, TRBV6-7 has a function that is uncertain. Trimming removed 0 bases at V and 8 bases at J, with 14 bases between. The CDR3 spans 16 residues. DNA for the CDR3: TGTGCCAGCAGTTACTCCCCGACAGAGTCACATTCACCCCTCCACTTT. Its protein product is CASSYSPTESHSPLHF.

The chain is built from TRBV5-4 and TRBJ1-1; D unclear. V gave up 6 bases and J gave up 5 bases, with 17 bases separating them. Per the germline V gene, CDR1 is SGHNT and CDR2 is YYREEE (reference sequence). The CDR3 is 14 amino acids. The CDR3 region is CASNPTAGYTEAFF. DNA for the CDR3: TGTGCCAGCAACCCTACCGCGGGTTATACTGAAGCTTTCTTT.